The next 10 T cell receptor beta chains were all read from a single sample in a study of T cell responses to AZD1222 COVID-19 vaccine. The method was immunoSEQ multiplex PCR; TCRdb's version includes in-frame clones alone and lacks a portion of them. The sample includes some 120,000 clones, over 80% of them seen just once. Sequencing was performed on peripheral blood, taken on day 0 of AZD1222 vaccination. The origin of the receptors is an adult in good health.

The chain couples TRBV3-1 (or the pseudogene TRBV3-2) to TRBJ2-1; weak D call: TRBD1 (6 bases). Trimming stripped 0 bases from V and 6 bases from J, with 12 bases between. Germline-derived CDR1 and CDR2 are LGHDT and YNNKEL (reference sequence). The length of the CDR3 is 15 residues. CDR3 protein: CASSQDNRVPNEQFF. CDR3 coding DNA: TGTGCCAGCAGCCAAGATAACAGGGTTCCCAATGAGCAGTTCTTC.

This clone has a handful of counts. This chain joins TRBV5-6 and TRBJ1-2; 7 positions agree with TRBD1. J gave up 4 bases and V 4 bases, and 4 bases lay outside the gene matches. There are 13 residues in the CDR3. The germline gives CDR1 SGHDT, CDR2 YYEEEE. The DNA of the CDR3 is TGTGCCAGCAGCCCCGGGACAGCCTATGGCTACACCTTC. This codes for CASSPGTAYGYTF.

This chain joins TRBV19 and TRBJ2-7; D is perhaps TRBD2 (7 bases). Germline lookup yields CDR1 LNHDA and CDR2 SQIVND (reference sequence). The CDR3 has 14 residues. Trimming took 5 bases from V and 2 from J, leaving 13 bases between them. This chain's CDR3 is CASSPGGGTYEQYF. CDR3 coding DNA: TGTGCCAGTAGTCCGGGCGGGGGCACCTACGAGCAGTACTTC.

The chain couples TRBV6-5 to TRBJ1-2, with D tentatively TRBD1 (5 bases). Germline V gene lookup returns CDR1 MNHEY and CDR2 SVGAGI. This CDR3 comprises 14 residues. With 8 bases removed from V and 2 bases from J, the gap between germline ends came to 15 bases. The chain's CDR3 is CASRRGDLNYGYTF. CDR3 bases: TGTGCCAGCCGCCGGGGGGATTTGAACTATGGCTACACCTTC.

This rearrangement joins TRBV19 to TRBJ1-5, with D unresolved. This CDR3 has 13 residues. In germline, CDR1 is LNHDA, CDR2 SQIVND (reference sequence). The V end was cut by 4 bases, the J end by 5 bases, with 9 bases between. The CDR3 loop is CASSTLSDQPQHF. For the CDR3, the DNA is TGTGCCAGTAGTACACTCTCAGATCAGCCCCAGCATTTT.

The chain uses TRBV18 and TRBJ1-3, with unresolved D. This CDR3 spans 14 amino acids. Per the germline V gene, CDR1 is KGHSH and CDR2 is LQKENI. Trimming cost V 3 bases and J 0 bases, with 6 bases left between them. As DNA, the CDR3 is TGTGCCAGCTCACCGGTCAACTCTGGAAACACCATATATTTT. Residues: CASSPVNSGNTIYF.

The V call is TRBV29-1, the J call TRBJ1-1, with D maybe TRBD1 (5 bases). There are 13 residues in the CDR3. From germline, CDR1 is SQVTM and CDR2 ANQGSEA. V gave up 6 bases and J gave up 1 base, with 12 bases separating them. CDR3 protein: CSVAPRGNTEAFF. The CDR3 DNA follows: TGCAGCGTGGCCCCTAGGGGGAACACTGAAGCTTTCTTT.

V and J are TRBV19 and TRBJ1-3, with D unresolved. V was clipped by 4 bases and J by 0 bases, with 22 bases between them. From germline, CDR1 is LNHDA and CDR2 SQIVND (reference sequence). The CDR3 is 19 amino acids. CDR3 in amino acids: CASSTPRTIPGASGNTIYF. DNA of the CDR3: TGTGCCAGTAGTACCCCGAGGACGATCCCAGGAGCCTCTGGAAACACCATATATTTT.

The rearrangement uses TRBV25-1 and TRBJ1-6; weak D call: TRBD1 (5 bases). Germline V gene sequence: CDR1 MGHDK, CDR2 SYGVNS. The CDR3 has 13 amino acids. V was cut by 3 bases and J by 9 bases, with 9 bases left in between. CDR3 loop: CASSEGESSPLHF. CDR3 nucleotides: TGTGCCAGCAGTGAGGGGGAGAGTTCACCCCTCCACTTT.

This chain joins TRBV5-1 and TRBJ2-3; either TRBD1 or TRBD2 may supply D (6 bases each). The CDR3 has 18 residues. CDR1 is SGHRS, CDR2 YFSETQ, per germline. Trimming took 5 bases from V and 0 from J, leaving 22 bases between them. As DNA, the CDR3 is TGCGCCAGCAGGAGGTGGGCCGGGGGCCGGATTAGCACAGATACGCAGTATTTT. Residues: CASRRWAGGRISTDTQYF.